These 20 T cell receptor beta chains came from one sample sequenced in a study of T cell responses to AZD1222 COVID-19 vaccine. The data were produced by immunoSEQ multiplex PCR, yet TCRdb's version contains in-frame clones alone and is incomplete. The data hold 150,000 or so clones, with 88% observed a single time. The sequences come from peripheral blood, collected on day 0 of AZD1222 vaccination. The receptors were gathered from an adult in good health.

The chain is built from TRBV28 and TRBJ2-2; tentative D call: TRBD2 (7 bases). Germline V lookup: CDR1 MDHEN, CDR2 SYDVKM. The CDR3 extends over 15 amino acids. V shed 5 bases and J shed 10 bases, with 20 bases lying between them. CDR3 nucleotides: TGTGCCAGCAGTAGCGCGGGGGCTCCTCAGGAGGAGCTGTTTTTT. It codes for CASSSAGAPQEELFF.

The gene calls are TRBV28 and TRBJ1-1, with TRBD1 matching over 7 bases. Germline assignment: CDR1 MDHEN and CDR2 SYDVKM. After removal of 5 bases from V and 4 bases from J, the junction contained 16 bases not matched to a gene. This CDR3 comprises 17 residues. In DNA, the CDR3 is TGTGCCAGCAGTCACCCCGCCTCAAGGGGGCGCGGCACTGAAGCTTTCTTT. It is translated as CASSHPASRGRGTEAFF.

The V and J genes are TRBV14 and TRBJ2-5; D is perhaps TRBD1 (5 bases). The V gene's germline CDR1 is SGHDN and CDR2 FVKESK. V was cut by 0 bases and J by 5 bases, with 13 bases left in between. The length of the CDR3 is 15 residues. The CDR3: CASSQEGKGWETQYF. The CDR3 DNA reads as TGTGCCAGCAGCCAAGAAGGAAAGGGGTGGGAGACCCAGTACTTC.

The chain carries TRBV5-6 and TRBJ1-2, with TRBD1 identical over 7 bases. In germline, CDR1 is SGHDT, CDR2 YYEEEE. J was trimmed by 4 bases and V by 2 bases; bases with no gene match: 2. CDR3 length: 13 amino acids. The CDR3, as DNA: TGTGCCAGCAGCTTCCGGGACAGCTATGGCTACACCTTC. It codes for CASSFRDSYGYTF.

The V call is TRBV2, the J call TRBJ1-1, with 7 bases that match TRBD1. V trimming: 7 bases; J trimming: 1 base; junction bases outside the gene matches: 9. Germline CDR1 reads SNHLY; CDR2 reads FYNNEI. The CDR3 consists of 15 residues. DNA of the CDR3: TGTGCCAGCACCTTAGGGGGGACAGCGAACACTGAAGCTTTCTTT. Protein sequence: CASTLGGTANTEAFF.

The count of this clone is one. V usage is TRBV6-2 or TRBV6-3 and J usage is TRBJ1-1; D ambiguous. CDR1 is MNHEY, CDR2 SVGEGT, per germline. The CDR3 covers 15 residues. Trimming shortened V by 6 bases and J by 2 bases, and 16 bases separated the two germline ends. CDR3 sequence (DNA): TGTGCCAGCAGCACCCGACGGGATAGAAACACTGAAGCTTTCTTT. This sequence encodes CASSTRRDRNTEAFF.

The CDR3 coding sequence is TGTGCCAGCAGCCTTTTCGGGGCGGACACTGAAGCTTTCTTT. Residues: CASSLFGADTEAFF. This sequence joins TRBV14 and TRBJ1-1; weak D call: TRBD1 (5 bases). V shed 4 bases and J shed 3 bases, with 12 bases lying between them. This CDR3 is built from 14 residues. CDR1 is SGHDN, CDR2 FVKESK, per germline.

V and J are TRBV4-2 and TRBJ2-1, with D perhaps matching TRBD1 (6 bases). Per the germline V gene, CDR1 is LGHNA and CDR2 is YNFKEQ. The ends were cut back, 4 bases at V and 6 bases at J, with 19 bases in the middle. This CDR3 spans 16 amino acids. CDR3 sequence reads: CASSREGAGVVNEQFF. Written as DNA, the CDR3 is TGTGCCAGCAGCCGCGAGGGCGCAGGGGTGGTCAATGAGCAGTTCTTC.

J is TRBJ1-2 and V is TRBV19; D gene ambiguous. V lost 2 bases and J 3 bases, leaving 10 bases between the germline ends. Germline lookup yields CDR1 LNHDA and CDR2 SQIVND (reference sequence). CDR3 length: 14 amino acids. As DNA, the CDR3 is TGTGCCAGTAGTATAATTGGCCGATACTATGGCTACACCTTC. It codes for CASSIIGRYYGYTF.

The chain joins TRBV5-1 to TRBJ1-5, with 8 bases matching TRBD1. V trimming: 4 bases; J trimming: 1 base; junction bases outside the gene matches: 13. CDR3 length: 18 amino acids. Germline CDR1 and CDR2: SGHRS and YFSETQ. In DNA form, the CDR3 reads TGCGCCAGCAGCCTGAAACCAGGGGGCCTGGAGAGCAATCAGCCCCAGCATTTT. Its protein is CASSLKPGGLESNQPQHF.

The J gene is TRBJ2-1, the V gene TRBV24-1; 13 nucleotides match TRBD2. The CDR3 has 18 residues. Per germline, CDR1 KGHDR and CDR2 SFDVKD. V shed 3 bases, J shed 9 bases, and the junction held 13 bases outside the gene matches. This CDR3 reads CATSDPPGTSGALSEQFF. CDR3 sequence (DNA): TGTGCCACCAGTGATCCCCCGGGGACTAGCGGGGCCCTCAGTGAGCAGTTCTTC.

This rearrangement joins TRBV2 to TRBJ2-2, with D hard to call. Trimming took off 4 bases at V and 4 bases at J, with 10 bases between the two ends. The CDR3 sequence is 14 residues long. In germline, CDR1 is SNHLY, CDR2 FYNNEI. CDR3 in amino acids: CASSGQLTTGELFF. The CDR3 DNA reads as TGTGCCAGCAGTGGACAACTAACCACCGGGGAGCTGTTTTTT.

The J gene is TRBJ2-1, the V gene TRBV30; 7 positions agree with TRBD2. This CDR3 has 13 amino acids. V was clipped by 3 bases and J by 7 bases; unmatched bases: 6. CDR1 is GTSNPN, CDR2 SVGIG, per germline (reference sequence). The DNA of the CDR3 is TGTGCCTGGAGCGGGAGGTTAGGTAATGAGCAGTTCTTC. It specifies CAWSGRLGNEQFF. Filled out from reference TRBV30 and TRBJ2-1, the complete variable domain reads SQTIHQWPATLVQPVGSPLSLECTVEGTSNPNLYWYRQAAGRGLQLLFYSVGIGQISSEVPQNLSASRPQDRQFILSSKKLLLSDSGFYLCAWSGRLGNEQFFGPGTRLTVL.

The chain carries TRBV3-1 (or the pseudogene TRBV3-2) and TRBJ1-1; no clear D. The CDR3 consists of 15 residues. Germline V gene data show CDR1 as LGHDT and CDR2 as YNNKEL (reference sequence). Trimming removed 6 bases at V and 8 bases at J, with 22 bases between. CDR3 region: CASSPRTVLKPEAFF. DNA of the CDR3: TGTGCCAGCAGTCCTAGGACGGTACTAAAGCCGGAAGCTTTCTTT.

A word on this clone: The same CDR3 arises from other DNA sequences in this sample as well. The chain uses TRBV5-1 and TRBJ1-1, with TRBD1 identical over 7 bases. Per germline, CDR1 SGHRS and CDR2 YFSETQ. V trimming: 4 bases; J trimming: 5 bases; junction bases outside the gene matches: 8. The CDR3 is 14 residues long. CDR3 sequence (DNA): TGCGCCAGCAGCCCCGACAGGGTCGGGACTGAAGCTTTCTTT. The encoded protein is CASSPDRVGTEAFF. The whole variable domain, filled in from reference TRBV5-1 and TRBJ1-1, reads KAGVTQTPRYLIKTRGQQVTLSCSPISGHRSVSWYQQTPGQGLQFLFEYFSETQRNKGNFPGRFSGRQFSNSRSEMNVSTLELGDSALYLCASSPDRVGTEAFFGQGTRLTVV.

The J gene is TRBJ2-1, the V gene TRBV11-2, with a tentative D call TRBD1 (6 bases). Germline V gene lookup returns CDR1 SGHAT and CDR2 FQNNGV. Trimming removed 6 bases from V and 0 bases from J, with 12 bases in between. The CDR3 runs to 15 residues. CDR3 in amino acids: CASSFDRSSYNEQFF. CDR3 bases: TGTGCCAGCAGTTTTGACAGGAGCTCCTACAATGAGCAGTTCTTC.

This clone has more than one count but fewer than ten. The chain recombines TRBV27 with TRBJ1-4; the D is unclear. Germline assignment: CDR1 MNHEY and CDR2 SMNVEV (reference sequence). The CDR3 runs to 14 residues. V lost 3 bases to trimming and J lost 6 bases, with 11 bases between them. Written as DNA, the CDR3 is TGTGCCAGCAGTTTCGAACAGTCACATGAAAAACTGTTTTTT. It yields the protein CASSFEQSHEKLFF.

V gene TRBV5-1 combines with J gene TRBJ1-2; a weak D match, TRBD1 (6 bases). Germline V lookup: CDR1 SGHRS, CDR2 YFSETQ. V lost 2 bases, J lost 6 bases, and 14 bases lay in between. This CDR3 has 14 amino acids. The CDR3 is CASSFNGGQDGYTF. As DNA, the CDR3 is TGCGCCAGCAGCTTTAACGGGGGGCAAGATGGCTACACCTTC.

The chain joins TRBV18 to TRBJ1-4; D call uncertain. V lost 6 bases and J lost 4, with 15 bases in between. There are 15 residues in the CDR3. CDR1 is KGHSH, CDR2 LQKENI, per germline. The CDR3 spells CASSPAEGGNEKLFF. In DNA, the CDR3 is TGTGCCAGCTCCCCGGCCGAGGGTGGTAATGAAAAACTGTTTTTT.

This chain joins TRBV2 and TRBJ2-2, with 8 bases lining up with TRBD2. V lost 7 bases and J lost 8; bases outside the gene matches: 6. The CDR3 consists of 13 residues. Per the germline V gene, CDR1 is SNHLY and CDR2 is FYNNEI. CDR3 residues: CASNSGTLGELFF. Written as DNA, the CDR3 is TGTGCCAGCAATAGCGGGACTTTGGGGGAGCTGTTTTTT.